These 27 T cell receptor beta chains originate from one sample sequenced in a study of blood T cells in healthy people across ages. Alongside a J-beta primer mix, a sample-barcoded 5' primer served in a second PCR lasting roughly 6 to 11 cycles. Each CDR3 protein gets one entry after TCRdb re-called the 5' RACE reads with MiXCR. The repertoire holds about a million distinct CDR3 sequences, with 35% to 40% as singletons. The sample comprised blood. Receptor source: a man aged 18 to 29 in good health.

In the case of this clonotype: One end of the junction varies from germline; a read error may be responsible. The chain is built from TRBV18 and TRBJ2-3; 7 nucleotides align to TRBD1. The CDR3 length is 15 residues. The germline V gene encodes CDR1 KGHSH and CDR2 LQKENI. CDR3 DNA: TGTGCCAACTCACCAACTAAGGGGGCCACAGATACGCAGTATTTT. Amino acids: CANSPTKGATDTQYF.

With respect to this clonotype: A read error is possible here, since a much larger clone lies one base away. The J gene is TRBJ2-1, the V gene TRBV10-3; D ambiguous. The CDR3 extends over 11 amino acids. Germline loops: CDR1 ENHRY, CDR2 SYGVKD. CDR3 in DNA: TGTGCCATCAGTGTCGGTAATGAGCGGTTCTTC. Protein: CAISVGNERFF.

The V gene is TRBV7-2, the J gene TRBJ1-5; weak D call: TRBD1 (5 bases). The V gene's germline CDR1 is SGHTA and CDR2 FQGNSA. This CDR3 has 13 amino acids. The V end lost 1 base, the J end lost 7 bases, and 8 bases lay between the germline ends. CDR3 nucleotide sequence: TGTGCCAGCAGCTTAGTTAGGGGACAGCCCCAGCATTTT. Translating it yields CASSLVRGQPQHF.

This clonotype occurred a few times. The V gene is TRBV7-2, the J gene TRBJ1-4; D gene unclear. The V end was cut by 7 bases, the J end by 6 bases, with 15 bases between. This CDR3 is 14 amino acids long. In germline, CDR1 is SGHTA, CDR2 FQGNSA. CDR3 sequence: CASKWVSRDEKLFF. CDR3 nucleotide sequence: TGTGCCAGCAAGTGGGTCTCTAGGGATGAAAAACTGTTTTTT.

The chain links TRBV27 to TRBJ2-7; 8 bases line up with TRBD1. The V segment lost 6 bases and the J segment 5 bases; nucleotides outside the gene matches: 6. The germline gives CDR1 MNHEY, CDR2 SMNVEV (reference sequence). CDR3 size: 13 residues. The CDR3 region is CASRSQGDNEQYF. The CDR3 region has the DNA TGTGCCAGCAGATCACAGGGGGATAACGAGCAGTACTTC.

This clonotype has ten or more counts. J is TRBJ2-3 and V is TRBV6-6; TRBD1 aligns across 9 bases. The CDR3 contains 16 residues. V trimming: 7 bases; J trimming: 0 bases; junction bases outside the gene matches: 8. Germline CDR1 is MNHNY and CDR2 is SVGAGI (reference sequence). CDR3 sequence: CASTIGTGSSTDTQYF. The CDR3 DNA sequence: TGTGCCAGCACCATAGGGACAGGGTCTAGCACAGATACGCAGTATTTT.

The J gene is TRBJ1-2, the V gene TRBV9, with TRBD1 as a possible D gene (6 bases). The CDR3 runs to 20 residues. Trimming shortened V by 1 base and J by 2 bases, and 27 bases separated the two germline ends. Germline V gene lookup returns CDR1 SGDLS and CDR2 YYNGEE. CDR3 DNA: TGTGCCAGCAGCGTAACCCTGACAGGATACAACAACCCCCAAAACTATGGCTACACCTTC. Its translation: CASSVTLTGYNNPQNYGYTF.

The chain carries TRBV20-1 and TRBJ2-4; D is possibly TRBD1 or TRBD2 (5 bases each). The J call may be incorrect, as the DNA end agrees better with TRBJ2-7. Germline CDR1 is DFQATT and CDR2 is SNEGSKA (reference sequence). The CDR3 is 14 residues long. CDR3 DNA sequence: TGCAGTGCTCTTAGGTCGGGGACCAGCTACGAGCAGTACTTC. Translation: CSALRSGTSYEQYF.

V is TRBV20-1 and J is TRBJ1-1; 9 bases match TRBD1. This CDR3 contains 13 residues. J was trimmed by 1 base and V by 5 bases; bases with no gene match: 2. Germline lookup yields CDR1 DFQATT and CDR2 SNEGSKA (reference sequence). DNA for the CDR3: TGCAGTGCTCCGGACAGGGGGAACACTGAAGCTTTCTTT. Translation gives CSAPDRGNTEAFF.

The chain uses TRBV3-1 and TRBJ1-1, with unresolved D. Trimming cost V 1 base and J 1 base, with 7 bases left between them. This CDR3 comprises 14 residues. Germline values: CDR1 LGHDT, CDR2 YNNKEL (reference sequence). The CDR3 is CASSQGLTNTEAFF. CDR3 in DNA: TGTGCCAGCAGCCAAGGGCTGACGAACACTGAAGCTTTCTTT.

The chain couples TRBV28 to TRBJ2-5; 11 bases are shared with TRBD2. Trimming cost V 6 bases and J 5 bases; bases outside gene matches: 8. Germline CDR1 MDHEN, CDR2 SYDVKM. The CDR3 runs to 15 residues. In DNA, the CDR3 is TGTGCCAGCAGCTCCTATAGCGGGGGGGTGGAGACCCAGTACTTC. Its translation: CASSSYSGGVETQYF.

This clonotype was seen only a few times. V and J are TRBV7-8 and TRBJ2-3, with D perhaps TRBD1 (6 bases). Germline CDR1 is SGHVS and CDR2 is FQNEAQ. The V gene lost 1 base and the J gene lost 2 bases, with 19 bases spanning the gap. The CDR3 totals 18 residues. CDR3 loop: CASSLGTWGTFLTDTQYF. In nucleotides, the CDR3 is TGTGCCAGCAGCTTAGGGACGTGGGGGACATTTCTCACAGATACGCAGTATTTT.

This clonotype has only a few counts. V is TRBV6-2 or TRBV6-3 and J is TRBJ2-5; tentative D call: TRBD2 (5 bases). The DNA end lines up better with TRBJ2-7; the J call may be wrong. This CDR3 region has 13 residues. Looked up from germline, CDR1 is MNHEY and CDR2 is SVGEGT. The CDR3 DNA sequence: TGTGCCAGCAGACACGACGGGGTCCACGAGCAGTACTTC. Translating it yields CASRHDGVHEQYF.

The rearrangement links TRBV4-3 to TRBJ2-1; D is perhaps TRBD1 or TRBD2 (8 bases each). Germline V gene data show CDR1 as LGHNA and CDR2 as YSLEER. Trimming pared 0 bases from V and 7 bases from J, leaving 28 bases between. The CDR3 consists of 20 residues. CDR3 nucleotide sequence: TGCGCCAGCAGCCAAGATTGGACAGGGTATAGCGGGGCTCAGATGAATGAGCAGTTCTTC. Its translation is CASSQDWTGYSGAQMNEQFF.

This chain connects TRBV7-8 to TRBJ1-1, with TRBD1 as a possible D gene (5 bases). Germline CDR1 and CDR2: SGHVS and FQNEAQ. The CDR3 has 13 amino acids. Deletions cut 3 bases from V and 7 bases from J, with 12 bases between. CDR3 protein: CASSFQGLNEAFF. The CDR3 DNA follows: TGTGCCAGCAGCTTCCAGGGATTGAATGAAGCTTTCTTT.

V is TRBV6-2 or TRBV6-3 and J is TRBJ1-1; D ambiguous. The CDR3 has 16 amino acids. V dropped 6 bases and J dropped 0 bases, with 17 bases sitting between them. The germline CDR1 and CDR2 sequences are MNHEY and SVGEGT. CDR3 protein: CASRGVLRSMNTEAFF. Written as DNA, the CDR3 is TGTGCCAGCAGAGGTGTTTTGAGGTCTATGAACACTGAAGCTTTCTTT.

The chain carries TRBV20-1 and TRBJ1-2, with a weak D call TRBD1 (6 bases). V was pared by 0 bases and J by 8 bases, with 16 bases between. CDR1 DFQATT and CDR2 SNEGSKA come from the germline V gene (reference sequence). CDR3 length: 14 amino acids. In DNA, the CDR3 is TGCAGTGCTAGAGAGGGGGGCAGGGGATCAGGCTACACCTTC. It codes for CSAREGGRGSGYTF.

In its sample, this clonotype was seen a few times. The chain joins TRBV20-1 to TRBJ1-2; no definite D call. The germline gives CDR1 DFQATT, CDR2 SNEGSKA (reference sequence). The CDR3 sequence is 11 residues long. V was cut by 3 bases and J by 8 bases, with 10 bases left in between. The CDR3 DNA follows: TGCAGTGCTAGGTCTGCAGACGGCTACACCTTC. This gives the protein CSARSADGYTF.

The CDR3 DNA reads as TGTGCCAGCAGTTCCCCCTCTGAAGCTTTCTTT. Amino acids: CASSSPSEAFF. V is TRBV28 and J is TRBJ1-1; D is uncertain. Germline V gene sequence: CDR1 MDHEN, CDR2 SYDVKM. This CDR3 has 11 residues. V gave up 4 bases and J gave up 6 bases, with 6 bases separating them.

CDR3 region: CASSLSQGNQETQYF. Here the CDR3 DNA reads TGTGCCAGCAGTTTATCGCAGGGTAATCAAGAGACCCAGTACTTC. J is TRBJ2-4 and V is TRBV28, with D possibly TRBD1 on 5 matching bases. The J call may be in error: the DNA end matches TRBJ2-5 better. The CDR3 extends over 15 amino acids. The germline V gene has CDR1 MDHEN and CDR2 SYDVKM.

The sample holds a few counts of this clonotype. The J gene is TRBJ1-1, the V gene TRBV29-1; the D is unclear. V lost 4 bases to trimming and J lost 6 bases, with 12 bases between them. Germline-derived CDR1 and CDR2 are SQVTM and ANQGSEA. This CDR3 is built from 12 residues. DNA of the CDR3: TGCAGCGTTGCTCGCGGGATCGCTGAAGCTTTCTTT. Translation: CSVARGIAEAFF.

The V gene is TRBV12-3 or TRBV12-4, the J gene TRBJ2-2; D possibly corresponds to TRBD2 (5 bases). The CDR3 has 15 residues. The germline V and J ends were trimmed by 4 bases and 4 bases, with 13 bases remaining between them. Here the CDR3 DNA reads TGTGCCAGCAGTTCACACACTAGTGCCACCGGGGAGCTGTTTTTT. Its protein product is CASSSHTSATGELFF.

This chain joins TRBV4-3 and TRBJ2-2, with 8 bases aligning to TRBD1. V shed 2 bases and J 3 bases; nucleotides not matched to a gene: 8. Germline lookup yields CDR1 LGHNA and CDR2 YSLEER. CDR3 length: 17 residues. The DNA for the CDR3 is TGCGCCAGCAGCCAACGTACAGGGGGGCACGACACCGGGGAGCTGTTTTTT. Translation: CASSQRTGGHDTGELFF.

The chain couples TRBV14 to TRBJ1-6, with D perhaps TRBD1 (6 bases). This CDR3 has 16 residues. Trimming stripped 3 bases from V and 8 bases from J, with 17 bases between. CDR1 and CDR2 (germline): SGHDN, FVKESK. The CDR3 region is CASSHTGSSVDSPLHF. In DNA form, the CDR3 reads TGTGCCAGCAGCCACACAGGGAGCAGTGTCGATTCACCCCTCCACTTT.

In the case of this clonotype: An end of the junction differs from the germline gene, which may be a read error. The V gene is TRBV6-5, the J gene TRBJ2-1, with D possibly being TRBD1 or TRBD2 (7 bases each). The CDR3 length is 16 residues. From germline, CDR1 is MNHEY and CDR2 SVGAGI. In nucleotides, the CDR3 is TGTGCCAGCAGCCTAGGGGGCGGGAGCTCCGACAATGAGCAGTTCTTC. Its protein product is CASSLGGGSSDNEQFF.

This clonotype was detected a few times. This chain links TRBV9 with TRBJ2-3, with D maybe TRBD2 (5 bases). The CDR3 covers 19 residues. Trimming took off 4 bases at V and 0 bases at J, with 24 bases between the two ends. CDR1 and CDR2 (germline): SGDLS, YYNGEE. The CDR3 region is CASSYVGKKRNASTDTQYF. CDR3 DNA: TGTGCCAGCAGCTACGTCGGGAAAAAGCGGAACGCTAGCACAGATACGCAGTATTTT.

The CDR3 loop reads CATSETAYGYTF. The CDR3 bases are TGTGCCACCTCCGAGACGGCCTATGGCTACACCTTC. V is TRBV28 and J is TRBJ1-2; D is uncertain. CDR3 length: 12 amino acids. Germline V gene data show CDR1 as MDHEN and CDR2 as SYDVKM. The germline V and J ends were trimmed by 10 bases and 4 bases, with 13 bases remaining between them.